Following are 30 T cell receptor beta chains from one sample sequenced in a study of CD8+ T cells in alopecia areata. RNA was isolated and reverse transcribed to cDNA, the sequencing template. TCRdb's table, derived via immunoSEQ multiplex PCR, lists solely in-frame clones and lacks some. Of about 200,000 clones in the sample, roughly two fifths were seen once. As for treatment: oral pan-JAK inhibitor, 5-10 mg twice daily. The starting material was CD4+ T cells sorted from blood, obtained at roughly week 30, from a patient treated with tofacitinib. The receptors here all came from a human donor with alopecia areata.

In its sample, this clone was seen many times. This chain connects TRBV10-3 to TRBJ2-3, with 9 nucleotides matching TRBD2. Germline-derived CDR1 and CDR2 are ENHRY and SYGVKD. The CDR3 consists of 15 residues. The V gene end was trimmed by 4 bases and the J gene end by 5 bases; junction bases not matched to a gene: 7. The CDR3 nucleotides read TGTGCCATCAGTGCTGCGGGGGGGCATGGAGATACGCAGTATTTT. This codes for CAISAAGGHGDTQYF.

This chain connects TRBV6-1 to TRBJ1-2; D ambiguous. Germline V gene sequence: CDR1 MNHNS, CDR2 SASEGT. The CDR3 consists of 15 residues. The V gene lost 6 bases and the J gene lost 2 bases, with 16 bases spanning the gap. The CDR3 sequence: CASRGPQGANYGYTF. As DNA, the CDR3 is TGTGCCAGCAGAGGACCGCAAGGCGCGAACTATGGCTACACCTTC.

The V call is TRBV9, the J call TRBJ2-7; no clear D. From germline, CDR1 is SGDLS and CDR2 YYNGEE. The CDR3 covers 14 residues. Between the trimmed V and J ends, which lost 0 bases and 1 base, there was a span of 8 bases. The CDR3 nucleotides are TGTGCCAGCAGCGTAGCTACCACTTCCTACGAGCAGTACTTC. Translated, it gives CASSVATTSYEQYF.

The chain employs TRBV5-1 and TRBJ2-7; 11 positions match TRBD2. This CDR3 region has 15 residues. The germline V gene has CDR1 SGHRS and CDR2 YFSETQ. V shed 4 bases and J 2 bases; nucleotides not matched to a gene: 5. This chain's CDR3 is CASSPTSGTTYEQYF. CDR3 nucleotide sequence: TGCGCCAGCAGCCCGACTAGCGGGACGACCTACGAGCAGTACTTC.

This chain joins TRBV7-2 and TRBJ1-6; D is perhaps TRBD1 (6 bases). The CDR3 runs 12 residues. Deletions cut 5 bases from V and 14 bases from J, with 13 bases between. Per the germline V gene, CDR1 is SGHTA and CDR2 is FQGNSA. This CDR3 is CASSVRGSALHF. CDR3 coding DNA: TGTGCCAGCAGCGTCAGGGGTTCGGCCCTCCACTTT.

The genes are TRBV5-1 and TRBJ2-2; D remains unclear. Germline CDR1 SGHRS, CDR2 YFSETQ. The CDR3 totals 15 residues. With 0 bases removed from V and 0 bases from J, the gap between germline ends came to 6 bases. The CDR3 loop is CASSLGPPNTGELFF. The CDR3 DNA is TGCGCCAGCAGCTTGGGCCCACCGAACACCGGGGAGCTGTTTTTT.

The chain is built from TRBV18 and TRBJ1-2, with a possible D match to TRBD1 (5 bases). Trimming cost V 3 bases and J 2 bases, with 10 bases left between them. Germline CDR1 reads KGHSH; CDR2 reads LQKENI. This CDR3 comprises 14 residues. The CDR3 DNA reads as TGTGCCAGCTCACCGACGACAGAGAACTATGGCTACACCTTC. It translates to CASSPTTENYGYTF.

The chain joins TRBV5-8 to TRBJ1-4; the match to TRBD1 covers 8 bases. The ends lost 4 bases at V and 6 bases at J; junction bases unmatched: 5. CDR1 SGHTS and CDR2 YDEGEE come from the germline V gene. The CDR3 covers 14 residues. The chain's CDR3 is CASSLDRGDEKLFF. CDR3 in DNA: TGTGCCAGCAGCCTAGACAGGGGCGATGAAAAACTGTTTTTT.

The rearrangement links TRBV2 to TRBJ1-1, with 7 positions matching TRBD1. V trimming: 4 bases; J trimming: 6 bases; junction bases outside the gene matches: 8. The length of the CDR3 is 14 residues. From germline, CDR1 is SNHLY and CDR2 FYNNEI. The CDR3 reads CASSGRGRVAEAFF. The CDR3 region has the DNA TGTGCCAGCAGTGGTAGGGGGCGAGTCGCTGAAGCTTTCTTT. The full variable domain, rest sourced from reference TRBV2 and TRBJ1-1, is EPEVTQTPSHQVTQMGQEVILRCVPISNHLYFYWYRQILGQKVEFLVSFYNNEISEKSEIFDDQFSVERPDGSNFTLKIRSTKLEDSAMYFCASSGRGRVAEAFFGQGTRLTVV.

The rearrangement links TRBV18 to TRBJ1-5, with a tentative D call TRBD1 (5 bases). Trimming stripped 3 bases from V and 7 bases from J, with 10 bases between. The CDR3 consists of 13 residues. In germline, CDR1 is KGHSH, CDR2 LQKENI. This CDR3 reads CASSPREAQPQHF. The DNA of the CDR3 is TGTGCCAGCTCACCCAGGGAGGCACAGCCCCAGCATTTT.

This clone was seen a single time. The chain recombines TRBV5-1 with TRBJ2-1, with 10 bases lining up with TRBD2. The germline gives CDR1 SGHRS, CDR2 YFSETQ. The CDR3 loop spans 17 amino acids. J gave up 4 bases and V 1 base, and 8 bases lay outside the gene matches. DNA for the CDR3: TGCGCCAGCAGCTTGTTGAGCGGGAGGGCCGCATACAATGAGCAGTTCTTC. Amino acids: CASSLLSGRAAYNEQFF.

The genes are TRBV30 and TRBJ2-1, with 12 bases identical to TRBD1. CDR1 is GTSNPN and CDR2 is SVGIG in the germline V gene (reference sequence). J lost 9 bases, V lost 4 bases, and 10 bases had no gene match. The length of the CDR3 is 15 residues. The CDR3 sequence is CAWTIPGTGGGEQFF. The CDR3 DNA reads as TGTGCCTGGACCATCCCCGGGACAGGGGGCGGTGAGCAGTTCTTC.

This chain joins TRBV5-1 and TRBJ1-2, with a weak D call TRBD1 (6 bases). V lost 4 bases to trimming and J lost 7 bases, with 17 bases between them. The CDR3 consists of 14 residues. The V gene's germline CDR1 is SGHRS and CDR2 YFSETQ. The DNA for the CDR3 is TGCGCCAGCAGCGCCACAGGGTCTATGGGTGGCTACACCTTC. It specifies CASSATGSMGGYTF.

This clone was counted ten times or more. This rearrangement joins TRBV5-1 to TRBJ2-1; D could derive from TRBD1 or TRBD2 (5 bases each). Germline loops: CDR1 SGHRS, CDR2 YFSETQ. Trimming removed 0 bases at V and 0 bases at J, with 10 bases between. The CDR3 contains 16 residues. The DNA of the CDR3 is TGCGCCAGCAGCTTGGCGCCAGGGAGCTCCTACAATGAGCAGTTCTTC. Translated, it gives CASSLAPGSSYNEQFF.

This clone was picked up a small number of times. The V call is TRBV2, the J call TRBJ2-7; 10 bases map to TRBD2. The CDR3 spans 15 residues. CDR1 is SNHLY and CDR2 is FYNNEI in the germline V gene. With V trimmed by 0 bases and J by 3 bases, 2 bases remained unmatched. CDR3 DNA: TGTGCCAGCAGTGAAGCTCTAGCGGGGGACTACGAGCAGTACTTC. Translation gives CASSEALAGDYEQYF. The whole variable domain, remainder taken from reference TRBV2 and TRBJ2-7, is EPEVTQTPSHQVTQMGQEVILRCVPISNHLYFYWYRQILGQKVEFLVSFYNNEISEKSEIFDDQFSVERPDGSNFTLKIRSTKLEDSAMYFCASSEALAGDYEQYFGPGTRLTVT.

In this sample, this clone turned up a few times. The chain carries TRBV29-1 and TRBJ2-7; a weak D match, TRBD2 (6 bases). Between the trimmed V and J ends, which lost 3 bases and 1 base, there was a span of 13 bases. There are 14 residues in the CDR3. The germline gives CDR1 SQVTM, CDR2 ANQGSEA. The DNA of the CDR3 is TGCAGCGTTGAGGAGGGGCCGTTTTCCTACGAGCAGTACTTC. Protein product: CSVEEGPFSYEQYF.

The gene calls are TRBV5-6 and TRBJ2-1; D unresolved. The V gene's germline CDR1 is SGHDT and CDR2 YYEEEE. V was pared by 0 bases and J by 1 base, with 17 bases between. The CDR3 length is 18 residues. The CDR3 loop is CASSLERVSGWSYNEQFF. The CDR3 DNA is TGTGCCAGCAGCTTGGAAAGGGTTTCGGGTTGGTCCTACAATGAGCAGTTCTTC.

The rearrangement uses TRBV30 and TRBJ2-3; 11 positions agree with TRBD2. The CDR3 runs to 14 residues. Germline lookup yields CDR1 GTSNPN and CDR2 SVGIG (reference sequence). V trimming: 8 bases; J trimming: 8 bases; junction bases outside the gene matches: 12. CDR3 sequence: CAGRVAGGPGTQYF. DNA of the CDR3: TGTGCCGGAAGGGTAGCGGGAGGGCCTGGTACGCAGTATTTT.

This chain uses TRBV4-2 with TRBJ1-5; weak D call: TRBD1 (5 bases). Germline V gives CDR1 LGHNA, CDR2 YNFKEQ. Trimming took 3 bases from V and 0 from J, leaving 9 bases between them. This CDR3 is built from 15 residues. The CDR3 region has the DNA TGTGCCAGCAGCCAGACAGACCATAGCAATCAGCCCCAGCATTTT. Its protein product is CASSQTDHSNQPQHF.

This clone was seen a handful of times. The chain employs TRBV6-5 and TRBJ1-1, with a possible D match to TRBD1 (5 bases). Germline values: CDR1 MNHEY, CDR2 SVGAGI. V was cut by 0 bases and J by 7 bases, with 12 bases left in between. The CDR3 spans 14 residues. CDR3 DNA: TGTGCCAGCAGTTACTCGCAGGGTTCGGGTGAAGCTTTCTTT. This gives the protein CASSYSQGSGEAFF.

The genes are TRBV7-3 and TRBJ1-6; D might be TRBD1 (5 bases). This CDR3 is 15 amino acids long. CDR1 and CDR2 (germline): SGHTA, FQGTGA. Trimming shortened V by 0 bases and J by 7 bases, and 10 bases separated the two germline ends. The CDR3 sequence is CASSLTGTLNSPLHF. CDR3 coding DNA: TGTGCCAGCAGCTTAACGGGGACGTTAAATTCACCCCTCCACTTT.

V gene TRBV28 combines with J gene TRBJ2-7; 10 nucleotides match TRBD1. The length of the CDR3 is 14 residues. Trimming at V came to 8 bases and at J to 2 bases, leaving 6 bases not matched to a gene. Germline V gene lookup returns CDR1 MDHEN and CDR2 SYDVKM. In DNA, the CDR3 is TGTGCCAGCTATACAGGGACAGGGGCCTACGAGCAGTACTTC. This sequence encodes CASYTGTGAYEQYF.

The table lists this clone with many counts. The rearrangement joins TRBV6-5 to TRBJ2-1; 13 nucleotides align to TRBD2. In germline, CDR1 is MNHEY, CDR2 SVGAGI. Trimming at V came to 6 bases and at J to 8 bases, leaving 7 bases not matched to a gene. This CDR3 contains 15 residues. CDR3 sequence reads: CASSQLAGGPHEQFF. The CDR3 nucleotides are TGTGCCAGCAGCCAACTAGCGGGAGGGCCCCATGAGCAGTTCTTC.

This clone occurred a few times. Other DNA sequences in this sample translate to the same CDR3. This chain connects TRBV15 to TRBJ1-2; no clear D. The germline V gene has CDR1 LNHNV and CDR2 YYDKDF (reference sequence). V shed 0 bases and J shed 2 bases, with 10 bases lying between them. This CDR3 has 15 residues. Written as DNA, the CDR3 is TGTGCCACCAGCAGAGATCGGGTAGCCAACTATGGCTACACCTTC. Protein: CATSRDRVANYGYTF.

The sample holds a few counts of this clone. V is TRBV19 and J is TRBJ2-1, with TRBD2 matching over 10 bases. This CDR3 spans 17 amino acids. V shed 4 bases and J 0 bases; nucleotides not matched to a gene: 6. Germline-derived CDR1 and CDR2 are LNHDA and SQIVND (reference sequence). The CDR3 coding sequence is TGTGCCAGTAGTAAGAGCGGGGGGGCTCCCTCCTACAATGAGCAGTTCTTC. Encoded protein: CASSKSGGAPSYNEQFF.

The J gene is TRBJ2-1, the V gene TRBV2; 9 nucleotides align to TRBD1. The V gene's germline CDR1 is SNHLY and CDR2 FYNNEI. The CDR3 spans 15 residues. The junction had 4 bases not matched to a gene; V was cut back by 5 bases and J by 2 bases. The DNA for the CDR3 is TGTGCCAGCAGTCCGGACAGGGGCCCCTACAATGAGCAGTTCTTC. It codes for CASSPDRGPYNEQFF.

The chain joins TRBV30 to TRBJ1-4, with D uncertain. The V gene's germline CDR1 is GTSNPN and CDR2 SVGIG (reference sequence). Deletions cut 4 bases from V and 7 bases from J, with 13 bases between. The length of the CDR3 is 13 residues. The CDR3 spells CAWTSGRGEKLFF. Here the CDR3 DNA reads TGTGCCTGGACCTCCGGACGGGGTGAAAAACTGTTTTTT.

This chain joins TRBV7-2 and TRBJ2-1; the D gene could be TRBD1 or TRBD2 (5 bases each). CDR3 length: 16 residues. Germline V gene lookup returns CDR1 SGHTA and CDR2 FQGNSA. Trimming left V 2 bases short and J 2 bases short, with 13 bases between. As DNA, the CDR3 is TGTGCCAGCAGCTTATTTAAGGGGAGCGCCTACAATGAGCAGTTCTTC. It encodes CASSLFKGSAYNEQFF.

Points on this clone: Being one base from a much bigger clone, this may be a read error. This chain connects TRBV6-1 to TRBJ2-3, with TRBD2 matching 7 bases. The CDR3 length is 12 residues. CDR1 is MNHNS, CDR2 SASEGT, per germline. Germline trimming cut 8 bases from V and 2 bases from J; bases unmatched to any gene: 1. CDR3 sequence: CASRDYTDTQYF. The DNA of the CDR3 is TGTGCCAGCCGGGACTACACAGATACGCAGTATTTT.

This clone was picked up a small number of times. V and J are TRBV27 and TRBJ2-7, with unresolved D. The germline V gene encodes CDR1 MNHEY and CDR2 SMNVEV (reference sequence). The CDR3 extends over 15 amino acids. Trimming took 5 bases from V and 2 from J, leaving 16 bases between them. This chain's CDR3 is CASSAVRSLPYEQYF. The CDR3 DNA sequence: TGTGCCAGCAGTGCTGTTCGCTCCCTACCCTACGAGCAGTACTTC.